The clone carrying this TCR beta chain was seen repeatedly, ten times or more. Profiling that covered TCR beta VDJ and CDR3 relied on genomic DNA as its template. One entry per CDR3 protein results from TCRdb running MiXCR on the reads. The sample lists 150,000 or so distinct CDR3 sequences, around 48% occurring once. The data derive from a study of CD8+CD57+ T cells in acquired aplastic anemia. The CDR3 contains 13 residues. V was clipped by 2 bases and J by 0 bases, with 5 bases between them. The V gene's germline CDR1 is SGDLS and CDR2 YYNGEE. Patients sequenced had flow cytometry evidence of CD8+CD57+ cell expansion.

The sequencing input was sorted CD4+, CD8+, or CD8+CD57+ T cells (not recorded which) from PBMCs. The chain employs TRBV9 and TRBJ2-5; D is uncertain. This clonotype originated in a human donor with aplastic anemia. CDR3 sequence reads: CASSVSDQETQYF. The CDR3 DNA is TGTGCCAGCAGCGTGTCGGACCAAGAGACCCAGTACTTC. The whole variable domain, remainder taken from reference TRBV9 and TRBJ2-5, is DSGVTQTPKHLITATGQRVTLRCSPRSGDLSVYWYQQSLDQGLQFLIQYYNGEERAKGNILERFSAQQFPDLHSELNLSSLELGDSALYFCASSVSDQETQYFGPGTRLLVL.